This paragraph covers one T cell receptor beta chain sequence. Sequenced by immunoSEQ multiplex PCR; TCRdb stores in-frame clones only, minus some. The sample gives 4,500 or so clones, approximately 71% of which show up once; roughly 18% is in the top ten. V lost 2 bases to trimming and J lost 1 base, with 5 bases between them. This CDR3 comprises 13 residues. Germline V gene sequence: CDR1 SGHVS, CDR2 FNYEAQ. This entry is derived from a study of high-grade serous ovarian cancer treatment subgroups. Tumor tissue was taken before any definitive surgery or chemotherapy was given. This clonotype was obtained from a human donor with high-grade serous ovarian cancer. The sequencing sample was made of tumor tissue. This rearrangement joins TRBV7-6 to TRBJ1-1, with D uncertain. The CDR3 sequence is CASSLQENTEAFF. In DNA, the CDR3 is TGTGCCAGCAGCTTACAGGAGAACACTGAAGCTTTCTTT.